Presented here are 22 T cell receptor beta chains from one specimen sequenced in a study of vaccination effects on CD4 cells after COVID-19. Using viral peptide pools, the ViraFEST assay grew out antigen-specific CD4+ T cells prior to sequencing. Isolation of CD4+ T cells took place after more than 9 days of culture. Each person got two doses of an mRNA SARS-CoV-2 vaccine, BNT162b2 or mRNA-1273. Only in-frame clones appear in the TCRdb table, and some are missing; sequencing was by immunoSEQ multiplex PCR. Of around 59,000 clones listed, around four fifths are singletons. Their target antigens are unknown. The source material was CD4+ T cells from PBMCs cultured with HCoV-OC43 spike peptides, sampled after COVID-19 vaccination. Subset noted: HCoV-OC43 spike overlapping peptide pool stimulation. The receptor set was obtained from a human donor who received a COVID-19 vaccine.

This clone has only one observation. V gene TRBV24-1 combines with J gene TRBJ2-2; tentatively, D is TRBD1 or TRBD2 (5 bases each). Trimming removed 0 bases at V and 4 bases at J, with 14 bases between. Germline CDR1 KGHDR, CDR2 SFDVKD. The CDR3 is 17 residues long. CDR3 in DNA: TGTGCCACCAGTGATTTGTTGAGAGGGGCGGGCACCGGGGAGCTGTTTTTT. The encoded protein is CATSDLLRGAGTGELFF.

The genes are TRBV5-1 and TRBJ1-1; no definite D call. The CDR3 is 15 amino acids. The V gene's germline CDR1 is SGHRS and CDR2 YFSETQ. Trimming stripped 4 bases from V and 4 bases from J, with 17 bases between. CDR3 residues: CASSRGSPRGTEAFF. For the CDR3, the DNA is TGCGCCAGCAGCCGCGGGAGTCCTCGGGGCACTGAAGCTTTCTTT. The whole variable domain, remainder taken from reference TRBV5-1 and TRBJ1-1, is KAGVTQTPRYLIKTRGQQVTLSCSPISGHRSVSWYQQTPGQGLQFLFEYFSETQRNKGNFPGRFSGRQFSNSRSEMNVSTLELGDSALYLCASSRGSPRGTEAFFGQGTRLTVV.

The CDR3 protein is CASSAFQGALQINEQFF. The CDR3 bases are TGTGCCAGCAGCGCCTTTCAGGGGGCCCTCCAGATAAATGAGCAGTTCTTC. V and J are TRBV5-4 and TRBJ2-1, with 8 bases aligning to TRBD1. Germline CDR1 and CDR2: SGHNT and YYREEE (reference sequence). Losses at the gene ends were 4 bases for V and 7 bases for J; bases not matched to a gene: 16. This CDR3 region has 17 residues.

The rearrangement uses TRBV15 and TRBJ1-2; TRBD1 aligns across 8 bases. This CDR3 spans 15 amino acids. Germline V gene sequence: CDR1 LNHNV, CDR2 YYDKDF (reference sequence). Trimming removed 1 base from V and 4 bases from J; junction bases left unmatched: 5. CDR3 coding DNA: TGTGCCACCAGCAGAGCGACAGGGGCCCCCTATGGCTACACCTTC. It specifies CATSRATGAPYGYTF.

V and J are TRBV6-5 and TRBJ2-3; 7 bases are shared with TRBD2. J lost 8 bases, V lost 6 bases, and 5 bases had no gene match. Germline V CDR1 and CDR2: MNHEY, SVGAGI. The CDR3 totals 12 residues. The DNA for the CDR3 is TGTGCCAGCAGCGGGGGGAAGGGTACGCAGTATTTT. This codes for CASSGGKGTQYF.

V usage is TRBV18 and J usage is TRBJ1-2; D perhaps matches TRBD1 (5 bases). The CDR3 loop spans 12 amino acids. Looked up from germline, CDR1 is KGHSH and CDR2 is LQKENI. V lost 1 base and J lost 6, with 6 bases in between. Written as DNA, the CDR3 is TGTGCCAGCTCACCACGGGGGGATGGCTACACCTTC. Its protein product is CASSPRGDGYTF.

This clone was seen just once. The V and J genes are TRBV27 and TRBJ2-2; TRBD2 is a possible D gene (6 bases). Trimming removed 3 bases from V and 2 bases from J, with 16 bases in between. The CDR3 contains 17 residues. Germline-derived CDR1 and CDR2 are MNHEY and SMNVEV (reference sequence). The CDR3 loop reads CASSLAGQAGNTGELFF. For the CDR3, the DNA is TGTGCCAGCAGTTTGGCCGGACAAGCGGGTAACACCGGGGAGCTGTTTTTT.

CDR3 sequence (DNA): TGTGCCAGCAGTGACTCGATTCCCCGAAATGAAAAACTGTTTTTT. It specifies CASSDSIPRNEKLFF. The rearrangement joins TRBV6-4 to TRBJ1-4; D is uncertain. This CDR3 contains 15 residues. Between the trimmed V and J ends, which lost 0 bases and 5 bases, there was a span of 10 bases. Germline values: CDR1 MRHNA, CDR2 SNTAGT.

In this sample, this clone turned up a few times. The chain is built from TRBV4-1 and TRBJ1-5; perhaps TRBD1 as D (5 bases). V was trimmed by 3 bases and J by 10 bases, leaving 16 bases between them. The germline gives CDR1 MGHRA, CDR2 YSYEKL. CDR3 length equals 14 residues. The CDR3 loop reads CASSQSTAEKPQHF. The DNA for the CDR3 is TGCGCCAGCAGCCAGTCGACAGCGGAAAAACCCCAGCATTTT.

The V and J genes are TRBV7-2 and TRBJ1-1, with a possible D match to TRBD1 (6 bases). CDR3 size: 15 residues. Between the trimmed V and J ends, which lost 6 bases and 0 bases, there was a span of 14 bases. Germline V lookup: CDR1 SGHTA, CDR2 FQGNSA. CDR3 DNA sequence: TGTGCCAGCAGTTCTCAAACAGGGTTGAACACTGAAGCTTTCTTT. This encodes CASSSQTGLNTEAFF.

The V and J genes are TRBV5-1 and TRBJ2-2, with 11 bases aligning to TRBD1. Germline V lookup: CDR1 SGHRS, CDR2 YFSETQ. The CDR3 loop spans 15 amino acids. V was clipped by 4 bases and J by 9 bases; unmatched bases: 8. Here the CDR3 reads CASSRRGQGARELFF. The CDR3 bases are TGCGCCAGCAGCCGACGTGGACAGGGGGCTAGGGAGCTGTTTTTT.

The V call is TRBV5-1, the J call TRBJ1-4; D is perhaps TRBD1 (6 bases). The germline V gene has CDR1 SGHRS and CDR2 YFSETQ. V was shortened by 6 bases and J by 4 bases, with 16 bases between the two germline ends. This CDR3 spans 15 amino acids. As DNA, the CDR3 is TGCGCCAGCAAGGGGACACCGAGCGGTAATGAAAAACTGTTTTTT. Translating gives CASKGTPSGNEKLFF.

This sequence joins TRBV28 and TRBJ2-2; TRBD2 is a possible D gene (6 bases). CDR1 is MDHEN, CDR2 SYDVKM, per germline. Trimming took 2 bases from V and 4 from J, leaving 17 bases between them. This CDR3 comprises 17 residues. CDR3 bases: TGTGCCAGCAGTTTAAGGAGGGGCGCCGATCCCACCGGGGAGCTGTTTTTT. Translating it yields CASSLRRGADPTGELFF.

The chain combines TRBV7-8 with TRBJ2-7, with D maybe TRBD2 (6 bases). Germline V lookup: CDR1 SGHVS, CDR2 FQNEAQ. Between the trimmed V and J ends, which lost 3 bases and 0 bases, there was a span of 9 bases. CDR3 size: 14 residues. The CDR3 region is CASSFAGLSYEQYV. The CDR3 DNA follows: TGTGCCAGCAGCTTTGCGGGGCTCTCCTACGAGCAGTACGTC.

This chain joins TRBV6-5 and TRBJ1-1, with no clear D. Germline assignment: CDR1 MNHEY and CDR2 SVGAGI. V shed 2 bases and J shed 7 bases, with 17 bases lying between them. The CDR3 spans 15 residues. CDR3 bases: TGTGCCAGCAGTTACGCGACGGGAGTAACCTATGAAGCTTTCTTT. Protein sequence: CASSYATGVTYEAFF.

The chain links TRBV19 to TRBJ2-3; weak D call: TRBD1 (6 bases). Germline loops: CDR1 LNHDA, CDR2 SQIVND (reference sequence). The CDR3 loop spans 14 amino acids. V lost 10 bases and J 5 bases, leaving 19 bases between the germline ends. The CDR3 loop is CATRPGQAVDTQYF. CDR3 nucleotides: TGTGCCACTCGGCCGGGACAAGCCGTAGATACGCAGTATTTT.

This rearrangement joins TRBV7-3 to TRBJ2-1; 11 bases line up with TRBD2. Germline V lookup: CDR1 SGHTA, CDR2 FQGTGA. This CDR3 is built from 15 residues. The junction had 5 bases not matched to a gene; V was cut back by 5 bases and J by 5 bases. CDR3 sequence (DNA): TGTGCCAGCAGCGGTAGCGGGGGGGCCAACAATGAGCAGTTCTTC. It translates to CASSGSGGANNEQFF.

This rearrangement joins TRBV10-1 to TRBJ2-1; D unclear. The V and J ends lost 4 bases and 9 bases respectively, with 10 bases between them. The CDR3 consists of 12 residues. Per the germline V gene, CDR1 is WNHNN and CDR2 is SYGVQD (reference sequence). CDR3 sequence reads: CASSGQLGEQFF. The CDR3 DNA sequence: TGCGCCAGCAGTGGTCAGCTGGGTGAGCAGTTCTTC.

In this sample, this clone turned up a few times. CDR3 sequence (DNA): TGCGCCAGCAGCGTGGGAGGGCCAAACACTGAAGCTTTCTTT. Its translation is CASSVGGPNTEAFF. V gene TRBV5-1 combines with J gene TRBJ1-1; D is ambiguous. CDR3 length: 14 amino acids. The ends were cut back, 4 bases at V and 2 bases at J, with 12 bases in the middle. Germline V gene data show CDR1 as SGHRS and CDR2 as YFSETQ.

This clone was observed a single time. Here the CDR3 DNA reads TGTGCCAGTCACGATACCCCGACAGGTGGCACGCAGTATTTT. Amino acid sequence: CASHDTPTGGTQYF. The V call is TRBV19, the J call TRBJ2-3, with D tentatively TRBD1 (6 bases). The germline V and J ends were trimmed by 8 bases and 9 bases, with 21 bases remaining between them. Germline assignment: CDR1 LNHDA and CDR2 SQIVND (reference sequence). CDR3 length: 14 amino acids.

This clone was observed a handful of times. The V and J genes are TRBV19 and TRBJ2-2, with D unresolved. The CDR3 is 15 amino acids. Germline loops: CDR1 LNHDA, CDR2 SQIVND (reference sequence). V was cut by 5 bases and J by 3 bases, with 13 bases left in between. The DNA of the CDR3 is TGTGCCAGTAGTTTGGGTAGGGCTTACACCGGGGAGCTGTTTTTT. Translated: CASSLGRAYTGELFF.

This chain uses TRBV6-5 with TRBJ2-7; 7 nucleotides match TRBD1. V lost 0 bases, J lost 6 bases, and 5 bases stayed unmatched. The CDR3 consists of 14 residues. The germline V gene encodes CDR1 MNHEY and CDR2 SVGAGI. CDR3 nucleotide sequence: TGTGCCAGCAGTTACTCGAGGTCAGGGGGCGAGCAGTACGTC. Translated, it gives CASSYSRSGGEQYV.